This T cell receptor beta chain was sequenced during a study of blood T cell repertoires in COVID-19. Study at large: Both acute and convalescent COVID-19 samples were obtained from the United States, Italy and Spain. Sample material is recorded as cDNA or gDNA derived from T cells, B-cell-depleted T cells, or PBMCs.

Trimming cost V 6 bases and J 0 bases; bases outside gene matches: 16. Germline CDR1 is LGHDT and CDR2 is YNNKEL (reference sequence). The CDR3 contains 18 residues. In the authors' workflow: Reference gene primer amplification in the assay estimated nucleated cell counts. Repertoires were generated with immunoSEQ multiplex PCR, while TCRdb's copy carries only in-frame clones and drops some. The DNA was the basis for D and trimming; V, J and clone size are from that table. There are some 120,000 clones in the sample; over 75% occur only once, and approximately 8% lies in the top ten. The TCR originated in a man over 45 with acute or convalescent COVID-19. This rearrangement joins TRBV3-1 (or the pseudogene TRBV3-2) to TRBJ2-7, with 8 bases lining up with TRBD2. The sequenced material came from peripheral blood. The chain's CDR3 is CASSQGWGLAGSSYEQYF. The CDR3 DNA follows: TGTGCCAGCAGTCAGGGGTGGGGGCTAGCGGGCAGCTCCTACGAGCAGTACTTC.